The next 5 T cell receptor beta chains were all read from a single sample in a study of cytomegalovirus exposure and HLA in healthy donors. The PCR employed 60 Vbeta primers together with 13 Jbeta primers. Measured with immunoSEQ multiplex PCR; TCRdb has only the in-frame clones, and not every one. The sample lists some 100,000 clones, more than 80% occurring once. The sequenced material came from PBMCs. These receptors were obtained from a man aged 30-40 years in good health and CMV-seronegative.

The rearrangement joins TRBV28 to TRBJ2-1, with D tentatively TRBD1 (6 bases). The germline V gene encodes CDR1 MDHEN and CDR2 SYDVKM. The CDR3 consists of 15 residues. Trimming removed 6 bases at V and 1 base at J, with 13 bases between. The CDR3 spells CASSSRGSSYNEQFF. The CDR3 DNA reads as TGTGCCAGCAGCTCAAGGGGGAGTTCCTACAATGAGCAGTTCTTC.

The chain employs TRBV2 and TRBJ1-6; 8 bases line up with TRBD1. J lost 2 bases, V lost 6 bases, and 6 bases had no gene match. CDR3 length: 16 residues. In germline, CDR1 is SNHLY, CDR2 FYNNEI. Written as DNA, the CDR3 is TGTGCCAGCAGCCCGGACAGGGCAACCTATAATTCACCCCTCCACTTT. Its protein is CASSPDRATYNSPLHF.

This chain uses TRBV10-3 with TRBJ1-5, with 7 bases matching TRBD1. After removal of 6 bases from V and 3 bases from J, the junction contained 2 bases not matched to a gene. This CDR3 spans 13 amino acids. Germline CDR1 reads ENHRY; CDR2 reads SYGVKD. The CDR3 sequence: CAIRGTDNQPQHF. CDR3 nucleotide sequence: TGTGCCATCAGGGGGACAGACAATCAGCCCCAGCATTTT.

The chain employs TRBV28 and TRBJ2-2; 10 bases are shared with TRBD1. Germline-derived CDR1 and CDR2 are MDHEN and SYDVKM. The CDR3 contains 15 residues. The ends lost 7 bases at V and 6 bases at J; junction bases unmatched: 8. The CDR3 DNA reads TGTGCCAGCAACGACAGGGGGCAGGGCGCCGGGGAGCTGTTTTTT. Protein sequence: CASNDRGQGAGELFF.

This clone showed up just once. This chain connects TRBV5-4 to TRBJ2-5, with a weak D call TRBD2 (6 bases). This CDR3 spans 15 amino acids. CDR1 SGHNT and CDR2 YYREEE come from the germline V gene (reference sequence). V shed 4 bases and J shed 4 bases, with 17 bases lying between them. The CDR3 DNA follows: TGTGCCAGCAGCCTCCCGGGGGTAGTTGGAGAGACCCAGTACTTC. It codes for CASSLPGVVGETQYF.